The 15 T cell receptor beta chains below were found in one sample sequenced in a study of T cells in Graves' hyperthyroidism and ophthalmopathy. RNA transcripts provided the source from which TCR beta CDR3 regions were amplified. The TCR CDR3 first-round RT-PCR relied on the HTBI primer set. From the multiplex PCR reads, TCRdb called clonotypes with MiXCR, one entry per CDR3 protein. The table lists 75,000 to 100,000 distinct CDR3 sequences, about 51% of them singletons. Source material: blood. Receptors originate from a woman in her thirties or forties with Graves' hyperthyroidism.

The CDR3 loop is CARGGGYNSPLHF. CDR3 nucleotide sequence: TGTGCTAGAGGCGGAGGCTATAATTCACCCCTCCACTTT. The chain couples TRBV10-3 to TRBJ1-6; D gene unclear. This CDR3 is built from 13 residues. Germline assignment: CDR1 ENHRY and CDR2 SYGVKD.

This rearrangement joins TRBV10-3 to TRBJ2-5, with a tentative D call TRBD2 (6 bases). Germline-derived CDR1 and CDR2 are ENHRY and SYGVKD. The CDR3 loop spans 15 amino acids. V was pared by 6 bases and J by 7 bases, with 21 bases between. CDR3 protein: CAIRDASAGSGTQYF. CDR3 DNA: TGTGCCATCAGGGATGCGTCCGCGGGATCAGGGACCCAGTACTTC.

The table lists this clonotype with many counts. The V gene is TRBV19, the J gene TRBJ2-5, with no clear D. The CDR3 consists of 13 residues. Germline CDR1 reads LNHDA; CDR2 reads SQIVND (reference sequence). Trimming stripped 5 bases from V and 4 bases from J, with 11 bases between. CDR3 residues: CASSPTAGETQYF. The CDR3 region has the DNA TGTGCCAGTAGTCCGACCGCCGGAGAGACCCAGTACTTC.

There are many counts of this clonotype. The chain uses TRBV14 and TRBJ2-7; 8 bases map to TRBD1. The CDR3 sequence is 12 residues long. The junction had 6 bases not matched to a gene; V was cut back by 6 bases and J by 8 bases. Per germline, CDR1 SGHDN and CDR2 FVKESK. CDR3 DNA: TGTGCCAGCAGTTTGGACAGGGTGAAGCAGTACTTC. Residues: CASSLDRVKQYF.

Notes on this clonotype: An end of the junction differs from the germline gene, which may be a read error. The chain employs TRBV5-1 and TRBJ1-1; D is unclear. This CDR3 spans 13 amino acids. CDR1 and CDR2 from the germline V gene are SGHRS and YFSETQ. CDR3 DNA sequence: TGTGCTCCCTGGACCCGGTTGCACACTGAAGCTTTCTTT. Encoded protein: CAPWTRLHTEAFF.

This clonotype was observed at least ten times. The V and J genes are TRBV9 and TRBJ1-6; weak D call: TRBD1 (6 bases). V lost 3 bases, J lost 2 bases, and 12 bases lay in between. Germline CDR1 is SGDLS and CDR2 is YYNGEE. The CDR3 loop spans 16 amino acids. CDR3 nucleotides: TGTGCCAGCAGCGGAGGGGGGGACGCCTATAATTCACCCCTCCACTTT. Its protein is CASSGGGDAYNSPLHF.

The chain carries TRBV10-3 and TRBJ1-6, with D maybe TRBD1 (5 bases). Per the germline V gene, CDR1 is ENHRY and CDR2 is SYGVKD. The CDR3 length is 14 residues. In nucleotides, the CDR3 is TGTGCGTCACGGGAGGCTCAGGGCGATTCACCCCTCCACTTT. Amino acid sequence: CASREAQGDSPLHF.

The chain combines TRBV6-1 with TRBJ1-2; unclear D gene. This CDR3 spans 16 amino acids. Germline CDR1 is MNHNS and CDR2 is SASEGT. Trimming stripped 7 bases from V and 13 bases from J, with 31 bases between. The CDR3 DNA is TGTGCCAGCACTGGAACACAGATCATGAACACTGAGTTGAGCACCTTC. This translates into CASTGTQIMNTELSTF.

This clonotype has a count of ten or more. The rearrangement links TRBV5-4 to TRBJ2-5; 8 bases match TRBD1. J was trimmed by 3 bases and V by 4 bases; bases with no gene match: 8. This CDR3 spans 15 amino acids. Looked up from germline, CDR1 is SGHNT and CDR2 is YYREEE (reference sequence). The CDR3 DNA follows: TGTGCCAGCAGCCCCTCATCGACAGGGGAAGAGACCCAGTACTTC. It is translated as CASSPSSTGEETQYF.

As DNA, the CDR3 is TGTGCCAGCTCTCTCGGACAGGGAAGACAACTGTTTTTT. It specifies CASSLGQGRQLFF. This chain connects TRBV13 to TRBJ1-4; 8 nucleotides match TRBD1. CDR1 PRHDT and CDR2 FYEKMQ come from the germline V gene (reference sequence). After removal of 8 bases from V and 12 bases from J, the junction contained 11 bases not matched to a gene. This CDR3 region has 13 residues.

The CDR3 region is CASSSRTSTMTGETQYF. In DNA form, the CDR3 reads TGTGCCAGCAGCAGTCGGACTAGCACCATGACCGGGGAGACCCAGTACTTC. V and J are TRBV7-2 and TRBJ2-5; 8 bases agree with TRBD2. The CDR3 contains 17 residues. V shed 5 bases, J shed 5 bases, and the junction held 16 bases outside the gene matches. Germline V lookup: CDR1 SGHTA, CDR2 FQGNSA.

The chain joins TRBV29-1 to TRBJ2-7; tentatively, D is TRBD2 (5 bases). V lost 6 bases, J lost 7 bases, and 10 bases lay in between. The germline V gene encodes CDR1 SQVTM and CDR2 ANQGSEA. CDR3 length equals 10 residues. Written as DNA, the CDR3 is TGCAGCGTGTTCAGAGGGGAGCAGTACTTC. The encoded protein is CSVFRGEQYF.

Turning to this clonotype: Germline is not matched at one junction end, which may reflect a read error. This rearrangement joins TRBV4-1 to TRBJ1-1; D may be TRBD1 (5 bases). The CDR3 length is 15 residues. Germline CDR1 MGHRA, CDR2 YSYEKL. CDR3 coding DNA: TGCGCCAGCAGCCAAGAGATGGGGGTGAACACTGGAGCTTTCTTT. This gives the protein CASSQEMGVNTGAFF.

The chain is built from TRBV7-9 and TRBJ2-7; D perhaps matches TRBD1 (6 bases). The length of the CDR3 is 17 residues. The V end lost 5 bases, the J end lost 0 bases, and 20 bases lay between the germline ends. From germline, CDR1 is SEHNR and CDR2 FQNEAQ (reference sequence). The CDR3 here is CASSQGDRIGPSYEQYF. CDR3 DNA sequence: TGTGCCAGCAGCCAGGGCGACAGGATCGGGCCCTCCTACGAGCAGTACTTC.

Only a few counts were recorded for this clonotype. The CDR3 loop reads CASSRGQGGQPQHF. CDR3 sequence (DNA): TGTGCCAGCAGTAGAGGACAGGGGGGACAGCCCCAGCATTTT. The chain recombines TRBV6-5 with TRBJ1-5, with 10 positions matching TRBD1. From germline, CDR1 is MNHEY and CDR2 SVGAGI. V was pared by 5 bases and J by 7 bases, with 5 bases of the junction left unmatched. This CDR3 has 14 residues.